One sample yielded the 27 T cell receptor beta chains listed below, sequenced in a study of T-cell memory formation after mild COVID-19. TCRdb called the 5' RACE reads again in MiXCR, with one record for every CDR3 protein. The table lists approximately 400,000 distinct CDR3 sequences, about 24% of them singletons. Material: PBMCs or a T cell subset sorted from them (not recorded which). All receptors derive from an adult woman who had mild COVID-19 (a few samples of this study predate the infection). Cell type and time point are not known.

This clonotype has only a few counts. The chain employs TRBV27 and TRBJ2-3; the match to TRBD2 covers 9 bases. Per the germline V gene, CDR1 is MNHEY and CDR2 is SMNVEV (reference sequence). Germline trimming cut 2 bases from V and 0 bases from J; bases unmatched to any gene: 6. This CDR3 contains 17 residues. Written as DNA, the CDR3 is TGTGCCAGCAGTTTACCCCAGCTAGCGGGGAGCACAGATACGCAGTATTTT. Its translation is CASSLPQLAGSTDTQYF.

V usage is TRBV5-4 and J usage is TRBJ2-3, with D maybe TRBD1 (6 bases). Trimming left V 4 bases short and J 2 bases short, with 14 bases between. Germline values: CDR1 SGHNT, CDR2 YYREEE (reference sequence). The CDR3 length is 15 residues. The CDR3 protein is CASSPGQTPTDTQYF. CDR3 DNA: TGTGCCAGCAGCCCCGGACAGACTCCCACAGATACGCAGTATTTT.

V gene TRBV30 combines with J gene TRBJ1-1, with 9 nucleotides matching TRBD1. The length of the CDR3 is 15 residues. Looked up from germline, CDR1 is GTSNPN and CDR2 is SVGIG (reference sequence). With 2 bases clipped from V and 3 bases from J, the junction kept 7 bases outside the gene matches. The CDR3 is CAWSFETGGDTEAFF. In nucleotides, the CDR3 is TGTGCCTGGAGTTTCGAGACAGGGGGGGACACTGAAGCTTTCTTT.

CDR3 loop: CASGREYTEAFF. CDR3 bases: TGTGCCAGCGGGCGCGAGTACACTGAAGCTTTCTTT. V usage is TRBV6-2 or TRBV6-3 and J usage is TRBJ1-1; no clear D gene. The CDR3 is made up of 12 amino acids. V was shortened by 8 bases and J by 3 bases, with 10 bases between the two germline ends. Germline V gives CDR1 MNHEY, CDR2 SVGEGT.

The V gene is TRBV19, the J gene TRBJ1-4; D remains unclear. The CDR3 covers 14 residues. The germline gives CDR1 LNHDA, CDR2 SQIVND (reference sequence). V lost 3 bases and J lost 0, with 5 bases in between. This CDR3 is CASSMVATNEKLFF. The CDR3 DNA sequence: TGTGCCAGTAGTATGGTTGCAACTAATGAAAAACTGTTTTTT.

CDR3 in DNA: TGTGCCAGCAGCTTGGGGGGCTGGGAGACCCAGTACTTC. Amino acids: CASSLGGWETQYF. The V and J genes are TRBV5-5 and TRBJ2-5; a weak D match, TRBD1 (5 bases). The V end lost 0 bases, the J end lost 5 bases, and 8 bases lay between the germline ends. The CDR3 has 13 amino acids. Per the germline V gene, CDR1 is SGHKS and CDR2 is YYEKEE (reference sequence). Full variable domain (rest looked up from reference TRBV5-5 and TRBJ2-5): DAGVTQSPTHLIKTRGQQVTLRCSPISGHKSVSWYQQVLGQGPQFIFQYYEKEERGRGNFPDRFSARQFPNYSSELNVNALLLGDSALYLCASSLGGWETQYFGPGTRLLVL.

This chain joins TRBV25-1 and TRBJ2-1, with D maybe TRBD1 (6 bases). The CDR3 totals 15 residues. In germline, CDR1 is MGHDK, CDR2 SYGVNS. Trimming cost V 3 bases and J 6 bases, with 15 bases left between them. For the CDR3, the DNA is TGTGCCAGCAGTGATCCCCACAGGGATTCCAATGAGCAGTTCTTC. Its protein is CASSDPHRDSNEQFF.

The rearrangement links TRBV6-5 to TRBJ2-1, with 12 bases aligning to TRBD2. Germline CDR1 MNHEY, CDR2 SVGAGI. This CDR3 comprises 15 residues. V was clipped by 4 bases and J by 10 bases; unmatched bases: 8. CDR3 sequence reads: CASSSRLAGDGEQFF. The CDR3, as DNA: TGTGCCAGCAGTTCTAGACTAGCGGGAGATGGCGAGCAGTTCTTC.

The V call is TRBV7-3, the J call TRBJ2-2; 12 bases agree with TRBD1. Germline CDR1 and CDR2: SGHTA and FQGTGA. CDR3 length: 16 amino acids. The ends lost 6 bases at V and 5 bases at J; junction bases unmatched: 7. In DNA form, the CDR3 reads TGTGCCAGCAGGCCGCCGGGACAGGGGGCGACCGGGGAGCTGTTTTTT. This gives the protein CASRPPGQGATGELFF.

This clonotype has only a few counts. The chain has TRBV3-1 and TRBJ1-1; no clear D gene. CDR1 LGHDT and CDR2 YNNKEL come from the germline V gene (reference sequence). The CDR3 is 13 amino acids. Trimming stripped 0 bases from V and 8 bases from J, with 10 bases between. CDR3: CASSQERRREAFF. CDR3 DNA: TGTGCCAGCAGCCAAGAACGGAGACGAGAAGCTTTCTTT.

In its sample, this clonotype was seen a few times. The rearrangement joins TRBV15 to TRBJ1-5, with D hard to call. V lost 0 bases to trimming and J lost 7 bases, with 7 bases between them. The CDR3 contains 13 residues. Germline CDR1 LNHNV, CDR2 YYDKDF (reference sequence). CDR3 bases: TGTGCCACCAGCAGAGATCGAATACAGCCCCAGCATTTT. It codes for CATSRDRIQPQHF.

This chain links TRBV6-5 with TRBJ2-3; no clear D gene. The V gene lost 0 bases and the J gene lost 3 bases, with 16 bases spanning the gap. This CDR3 comprises 17 residues. Germline CDR1 is MNHEY and CDR2 is SVGAGI. The chain's CDR3 is CASSYSTSWGSTDTQYF. The CDR3 nucleotides read TGTGCCAGCAGTTACTCGACGTCATGGGGAAGTACAGATACGCAGTATTTT.

This chain links TRBV2 with TRBJ2-1; D is uncertain. The germline gives CDR1 SNHLY, CDR2 FYNNEI. Trimming took 4 bases from V and 12 from J, leaving 19 bases between them. The CDR3 covers 14 residues. The CDR3: CASSALIPQMGQFF. CDR3 sequence (DNA): TGTGCCAGCAGTGCACTGATCCCCCAAATGGGGCAGTTCTTC.

The chain links TRBV12-3 or TRBV12-4 to TRBJ2-2; 7 positions agree with TRBD2. V gave up 0 bases and J gave up 3 bases; unmatched junction bases: 4. CDR3 length: 16 amino acids. The CDR3 spells CASSLAGGPDTGELFF. CDR3 in DNA: TGTGCCAGCAGTTTAGCGGGAGGGCCCGACACCGGGGAGCTGTTTTTT.

This clonotype showed up just a few times. The chain joins TRBV10-3 to TRBJ2-3; the D gene is possibly TRBD1 (6 bases). The CDR3 is 17 amino acids. Germline values: CDR1 ENHRY, CDR2 SYGVKD. Trimming removed 0 bases from V and 3 bases from J, with 16 bases in between. The CDR3, as DNA: TGTGCCATCAGTGAGTCGGCAGGGGCCCTGAGAACAGATACGCAGTATTTT. Amino acids: CAISESAGALRTDTQYF.

This clonotype showed up just a few times. The chain combines TRBV11-3 with TRBJ2-5; D is ambiguous. From germline, CDR1 is SGHNT and CDR2 YENEEA. CDR3 length equals 14 residues. The V end was cut by 4 bases, the J end by 2 bases, with 11 bases between. The CDR3 DNA reads TGTGCCAGCAGCTCCTCGACGAGACAAGAGACCCAGTACTTC. Its protein product is CASSSSTRQETQYF.

CDR3 protein: CASSLASGGRSGPEAFF. The CDR3, as DNA: TGTGCCAGCAGCTTAGCCTCCGGGGGGAGATCCGGCCCAGAAGCTTTCTTT. The chain links TRBV7-9 to TRBJ1-1, with D tentatively TRBD1 (5 bases). The CDR3 is made up of 17 amino acids. The V gene lost 0 bases and the J gene lost 8 bases, with 22 bases spanning the gap. Germline V gives CDR1 SEHNR, CDR2 FQNEAQ (reference sequence). Supplemented by reference TRBV7-9 and TRBJ1-1, the full variable domain reads DTGVSQNPRHKITKRGQNVTFRCDPISEHNRLYWYRQTLGQGPEFLTYFQNEAQLEKSRLLSDRFSAERPKGSFSTLEIQRTEQGDSAMYLCASSLASGGRSGPEAFFGQGTRLTVV.

V and J are TRBV2 and TRBJ2-6; possibly TRBD2 for D (6 bases). The CDR3 length is 15 residues. CDR1 SNHLY and CDR2 FYNNEI come from the germline V gene. Trimming took off 6 bases at V and 3 bases at J, with 12 bases between the two ends. The CDR3 reads CASRANSGGANVLTF. The CDR3 coding sequence is TGTGCCAGCAGGGCGAATAGCGGTGGGGCCAACGTCCTGACTTTC.

This chain links TRBV7-2 with TRBJ2-2; either TRBD1 or TRBD2 may fit D (5 bases each). Looked up from germline, CDR1 is SGHTA and CDR2 is FQGNSA. CDR3 length: 15 amino acids. Trimming cost V 8 bases and J 5 bases, with 18 bases left between them. CDR3 bases: TGTGCCAGCGGAAAGCCCCGGGACGAAACCGGGGAGCTGTTTTTT. Translated, it gives CASGKPRDETGELFF.

V usage is TRBV15 and J usage is TRBJ2-5; 10 bases match TRBD1. Losses at the gene ends were 1 base for V and 7 bases for J; bases not matched to a gene: 3. Germline V gives CDR1 LNHNV, CDR2 YYDKDF (reference sequence). The CDR3 loop spans 14 amino acids. As DNA, the CDR3 is TGTGCCACCAGCAGAGGAGGGACAGGGGTGACCCAGTACTTC. Its protein product is CATSRGGTGVTQYF. The full variable domain, its missing parts supplied by reference TRBV15 and TRBJ2-5, is DAMVIQNPRYQVTQFGKPVTLSCSQTLNHNVMYWYQQKSSQAPKLLFHYYDKDFNNEADTPDNFQSRRPNTSFCFLDIRSPGLGDTAMYLCATSRGGTGVTQYFGPGTRLLVL.

The V and J genes are TRBV9 and TRBJ2-5, with D perhaps matching TRBD1 (6 bases). Trimming took off 0 bases at V and 5 bases at J, with 8 bases between the two ends. CDR1 and CDR2 from the germline V gene are SGDLS and YYNGEE. The CDR3 covers 13 residues. The CDR3 sequence: CASSVDQGETQYF. The CDR3 DNA reads as TGTGCCAGCAGCGTAGATCAGGGGGAGACCCAGTACTTC.

This clonotype was counted at least ten times. The CDR3 region has the DNA TGTGCCAGCAGCTTAAATTACAATGAGCAGTTCTTC. This translates into CASSLNYNEQFF. This chain links TRBV7-2 with TRBJ2-1; D is ambiguous. CDR3 size: 12 residues. Trimming cost V 2 bases and J 4 bases, with 3 bases left between them. The germline CDR1 and CDR2 sequences are SGHTA and FQGNSA. The whole variable domain, filled in from reference TRBV7-2 and TRBJ2-1, reads GAGVSQSPSNKVTEKGKDVELRCDPISGHTALYWYRQSLGQGLEFLIYFQGNSAPDKSGLPSDRFSAERTGGSVSTLTIQRTQQEDSAVYLCASSLNYNEQFFGPGTRLTVL.

This sequence joins TRBV3-2 and TRBJ2-5; the table's D call, TRBD2, has no DNA check behind it. TRBV3-2 is described as a pseudogene. This CDR3 region has 16 residues. The CDR3 DNA reads as TGTGCCAGCAGCCCCCCGCGGTCATCTCCCAGGGAGACCCAGTACTTC. It yields the protein CASSPPRSSPRETQYF.

In its sample, this clonotype was seen a few times. J is TRBJ2-3 and V is TRBV12-3 or TRBV12-4; 8 bases align to TRBD1. The junction had 2 bases not matched to a gene; V was cut back by 9 bases and J by 0 bases. The CDR3 runs to 13 residues. CDR3: CASRQGSTDTQYF. CDR3 bases: TGTGCCAGTAGACAGGGGAGCACAGATACGCAGTATTTT.

The chain recombines TRBV5-6 with TRBJ2-3, with TRBD2 matching over 9 bases. Trimming cost V 3 bases and J 0 bases; bases outside gene matches: 11. Looked up from germline, CDR1 is SGHDT and CDR2 is YYEEEE. The length of the CDR3 is 18 residues. In nucleotides, the CDR3 is TGTGCCAGCAGCTGGGGACTAGCCAATCCACGTAGCACAGATACGCAGTATTTT. Its protein is CASSWGLANPRSTDTQYF.

The table lists this clonotype with many counts. The rearrangement links TRBV5-6 to TRBJ2-1; D gene unclear. The CDR3 has 12 amino acids. Germline CDR1 SGHDT, CDR2 YYEEEE. Trimming cost V 8 bases and J 6 bases, with 12 bases left between them. The CDR3 DNA reads as TGTGCCAGTGGGGTACAGCTCAATGAGCAGTTCTTC. Its protein is CASGVQLNEQFF. Combining the CDR3 with reference TRBV5-6 and TRBJ2-1 gives the whole variable domain DAGVTQSPTHLIKTRGQQVTLRCSPKSGHDTVSWYQQALGQGPQFIFQYYEEEERQRGNFPDRFSGHQFPNYSSELNVNALLLGDSALYLCASGVQLNEQFFGPGTRLTVL.

This clonotype has a handful of counts. The chain uses TRBV6-1 and TRBJ1-1; 7 bases agree with TRBD1. The CDR3 is 14 amino acids. Germline-derived CDR1 and CDR2 are MNHNS and SASEGT. V dropped 7 bases and J dropped 7; count of bases not matched to a gene: 12. This CDR3 is CASIFTRDRSEAFF. The CDR3 DNA follows: TGTGCCAGCATTTTTACTAGGGACAGAAGTGAAGCTTTCTTT.